Given below is one T cell receptor beta chain in context. Its matching antigen is unknown. Documented time point: week 35, safety follow-up. Doses consisted of 300 ug of mutant IDH1 20-mer peptide each, paired with topical imiquimod. Tumors from donors were new WHO grade 3 or 4 IDH1-mutant astrocytomas with ATRX loss. This sample stems from a study of a mutant IDH1 vaccine in newly diagnosed glioma. Study as a whole: With temozolomide cycles, or 4-6 weeks after radiotherapy alone, vaccination was started. Sex distribution of treated patients was about 62% male and roughly 40% female; mean age was around 40 years. Therapy received beforehand was radiotherapy, temozolomide, or both, with most patients given both.

Some clones are missing from TCRdb's copy, which holds only in-frame ones; the method was immunoSEQ multiplex PCR. The table lists 43,000 or so clones, around 94% of them singletons. CDR1 is SGHTA, CDR2 FQGNSA, per germline. The CDR3 runs 15 residues. The V segment lost 7 bases and the J segment 2 bases; nucleotides outside the gene matches: 6. The clonotype was recovered from a man aged 45-65 years with glioma. Sample: PBMCs, taken from a glioma patient whose treatment included an IDH1 peptide vaccine. The chain combines TRBV7-2 with TRBJ2-1, with TRBD1 matching 9 bases. The CDR3 loop reads CASNMDRGAYNEQFF. The CDR3 DNA is TGTGCCAGCAATATGGACAGGGGAGCCTACAATGAGCAGTTCTTC.